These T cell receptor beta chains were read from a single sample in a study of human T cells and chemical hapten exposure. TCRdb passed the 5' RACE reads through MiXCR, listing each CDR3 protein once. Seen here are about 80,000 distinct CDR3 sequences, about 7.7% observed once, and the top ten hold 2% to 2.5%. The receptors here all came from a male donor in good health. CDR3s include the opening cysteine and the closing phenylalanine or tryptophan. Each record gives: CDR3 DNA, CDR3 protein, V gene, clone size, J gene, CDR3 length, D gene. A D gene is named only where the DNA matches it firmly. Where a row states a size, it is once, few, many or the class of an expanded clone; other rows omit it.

cdr3_nt: TGTGCCACCAGCATTCTAAGACAGGCTGGGAGCAATCAGCCCCAGCATTTT
cdr3_aa: CATSILRQAGSNQPQHF
v_call: TRBV15
clone_size: few
j_call: TRBJ1-5
cdr3_length: 17
d_call: NA

cdr3_nt: TGCGCCAGCAGCTCACTCCGGGGGCACGAGCAGTACTTC
cdr3_aa: CASSSLRGHEQYF
v_call: TRBV5-1
clone_size: many
j_call: TRBJ2-7
cdr3_length: 13
d_call: NA

cdr3_nt: TGTGCCAGCAGTGAATTCGGTGGGACAGGCTACAATGAGCAGTTCTTC
cdr3_aa: CASSEFGGTGYNEQFF
v_call: TRBV25-1
clone_size: few
j_call: TRBJ2-1
cdr3_length: 16
d_call: TRBD1

cdr3_nt: TGTGCCATCAGTGAGTCTATGTACAGGGGTGAAAACATTCAGTACTTC
cdr3_aa: CAISESMYRGENIQYF
v_call: TRBV10-3
clone_size: few
j_call: TRBJ2-4
cdr3_length: 16
d_call: TRBD1

cdr3_nt: TGTGCCAGCAGTCCAGGACAGGGGGAGATAGCCAAAAACATTCAGTACTTC
cdr3_aa: CASSPGQGEIAKNIQYF
v_call: TRBV12-3/TRBV12-4
clone_size: NA
j_call: TRBJ2-4
cdr3_length: 17
d_call: TRBD1

cdr3_nt: TGTGCCAGCAGTTACGTACGGGGGTCGGGGCGTCTAGCGGAGCCCCGGGATACGCAGTATTTT
cdr3_aa: CASSYVRGSGRLAEPRDTQYF
v_call: TRBV6-2/TRBV6-3
clone_size: NA
j_call: TRBJ2-3
cdr3_length: 21
d_call: TRBD2

cdr3_nt: TGTGCCAGCAGTGACGATCCGACGGGGCGGTACACTGAAGCTTTCTTT
cdr3_aa: CASSDDPTGRYTEAFF
v_call: TRBV6-1
clone_size: few
j_call: TRBJ1-1
cdr3_length: 16
d_call: NA

cdr3_nt: TGTGCCAGCAGTCCTCCGGGGTTTAGTTTGGGGGAGCTGTTTTTT
cdr3_aa: CASSPPGFSLGELFF
v_call: TRBV6-5
clone_size: few
j_call: TRBJ2-2
cdr3_length: 15
d_call: NA

cdr3_nt: TGCAGTGCTAGAAAAGCGGGACGCCCTAATGAAAAACTGTTTTTT
cdr3_aa: CSARKAGRPNEKLFF
v_call: TRBV20-1
clone_size: NA
j_call: TRBJ1-4
cdr3_length: 15
d_call: NA

cdr3_nt: TGTGCCAGCAGCATTCGACAGGGCCAAAGCTCCTACAATGAGCAGTTCTTC
cdr3_aa: CASSIRQGQSSYNEQFF
v_call: TRBV6-5
clone_size: few
j_call: TRBJ2-1
cdr3_length: 17
d_call: TRBD1

cdr3_nt: TGTGCCAGCAGCTTGGCGGGAGTAGGGGACAATGAGCAGTTCTTC
cdr3_aa: CASSLAGVGDNEQFF
v_call: TRBV5-6
clone_size: few
j_call: TRBJ2-1
cdr3_length: 15
d_call: NA

cdr3_nt: TGCGCCAGCAGCCTGACTAGCGGGGGCAGCACAGATACGCAGTATTTT
cdr3_aa: CASSLTSGGSTDTQYF
v_call: TRBV5-1
clone_size: many
j_call: TRBJ2-3
cdr3_length: 16
d_call: TRBD2

cdr3_nt: TGTGCCAGCAGCTTAGAGGGGGACAGTGGCTATGGCTACACCTTC
cdr3_aa: CASSLEGDSGYGYTF
v_call: TRBV7-2
clone_size: NA
j_call: TRBJ1-2
cdr3_length: 15
d_call: TRBD1

cdr3_nt: TGTGCCAGCAAGGGACAGGGGAACACTGAAGCTTTCTTT
cdr3_aa: CASKGQGNTEAFF
v_call: TRBV6-2/TRBV6-3
clone_size: many
j_call: TRBJ1-1
cdr3_length: 13
d_call: TRBD1

cdr3_nt: TGTGCCAGCAGCTTGTTTGGCAGCCCGTACGAGCAGTACTTC
cdr3_aa: CASSLFGSPYEQYF
v_call: TRBV5-6
clone_size: NA
j_call: TRBJ2-7
cdr3_length: 14
d_call: NA

cdr3_nt: TGTGCCAGCAATCCTGGGCAATTAGTCACCGGGGAGCTGTTTTTT
cdr3_aa: CASNPGQLVTGELFF
v_call: TRBV27
clone_size: many
j_call: TRBJ2-2
cdr3_length: 15
d_call: NA

cdr3_nt: TGCAGCGTAGACCTTCAGGGGGCTACAGATACGCAGTATTTT
cdr3_aa: CSVDLQGATDTQYF
v_call: TRBV29-1
clone_size: few
j_call: TRBJ2-3
cdr3_length: 14
d_call: TRBD1

cdr3_nt: TGTGCCAGCAGCCCCACCTCTAGGGGGGCCAACGTCCTGACTTTC
cdr3_aa: CASSPTSRGANVLTF
v_call: TRBV7-2
clone_size: many
j_call: TRBJ2-6
cdr3_length: 15
d_call: NA

cdr3_nt: TGTGCCAGCAGTTTCGGGACGGGGCCCTACGAGCAGTACTTC
cdr3_aa: CASSFGTGPYEQYF
v_call: TRBV12-3/TRBV12-4
clone_size: NA
j_call: TRBJ2-7
cdr3_length: 14
d_call: NA

cdr3_nt: TGTGCCAGCAGCTTATACGGGACGGATGAAGAGACCCAGTACTTC
cdr3_aa: CASSLYGTDEETQYF
v_call: TRBV7-9
clone_size: NA
j_call: TRBJ2-5
cdr3_length: 15
d_call: NA

cdr3_nt: TGTGCCAGCAGCCAACCCGACAGGTTCCAAGAGACCCAGTACTTC
cdr3_aa: CASSQPDRFQETQYF
v_call: TRBV3-1
clone_size: few
j_call: TRBJ2-5
cdr3_length: 15
d_call: NA

cdr3_nt: TGTGCCAGCAGCTTAGTGGCGGGAGCACCAGATACGCAGTATTTT
cdr3_aa: CASSLVAGAPDTQYF
v_call: TRBV7-2
clone_size: many
j_call: TRBJ2-3
cdr3_length: 15
d_call: TRBD2

cdr3_nt: TGCAGTGCTAGAGAGACCGACCCATGGGGGGAGACCCAGTACTTC
cdr3_aa: CSARETDPWGETQYF
v_call: TRBV20-1
clone_size: few
j_call: TRBJ2-5
cdr3_length: 15
d_call: NA

cdr3_nt: TGCGCCAGCAGCTTGACAGGGTTCCGTGATACGCAGTATTTT
cdr3_aa: CASSLTGFRDTQYF
v_call: TRBV5-1
clone_size: NA
j_call: TRBJ2-3
cdr3_length: 14
d_call: NA

cdr3_nt: TGTGCCAGCATGGGGGTACAGGGGGTAGGCCAGCCCCAGCATTTT
cdr3_aa: CASMGVQGVGQPQHF
v_call: TRBV6-5
clone_size: few
j_call: TRBJ1-5
cdr3_length: 15
d_call: TRBD1

cdr3_nt: TGTGCCACCAGCAGAGATAGGGTGCCCCCTTTGTTTTTT
cdr3_aa: CATSRDRVPPLFF
v_call: TRBV15
clone_size: NA
j_call: TRBJ2-2
cdr3_length: 13
d_call: NA